Listed below are T cell receptor beta chains from one sample, sequenced in a study of cytomegalovirus exposure and HLA in healthy donors. The data were produced by immunoSEQ multiplex PCR, yet TCRdb's version contains in-frame clones alone and is incomplete. The sample consists of some 150,000 clones, roughly 9.4% of them appearing once. The sequenced material came from PBMCs. The receptors were gathered from a male donor in good health and CMV-seronegative. CDR3s include the opening cysteine and the closing phenylalanine or tryptophan. D genes are given only for firm matches. Size is stated for part of the rows, as once, few or many counts, or as a class when the clone is expanded.

>NA|TRBV2|TRBJ1-2|few
CASARDIGGYTF
TGTGCCAGCGCGCGGGATATTGGGGGCTACACCTTC
>NA|TRBV5-6|TRBJ2-1|NA
CASSLGGGDEQFF
TGTGCCAGCAGCTTGGGTGGCGGCGATGAGCAGTTCTTC
>TRBD1|TRBV6-6|TRBJ1-5|few
CASRQGLGQPQHF
TGTGCCAGCAGACAGGGGTTGGGGCAGCCCCAGCATTTT
>NA|TRBV18|TRBJ2-7|NA
CASSPPSQGYEQYF
TGTGCCAGCTCACCACCGTCCCAGGGCTACGAGCAGTACTTC
>NA|TRBV28|TRBJ1-1|few
CASRKLINTEAFF
TGTGCCAGCAGGAAACTCATAAACACTGAAGCTTTCTTT
>NA|TRBV7-2|TRBJ1-2|NA
CASAFSDSLYGYTF
TGTGCCAGCGCGTTCTCCGACAGCCTCTATGGCTACACCTTC
>NA|TRBV6-5|TRBJ1-2|NA
CASSYRGRYGYTF
TGTGCCAGCAGTTACAGGGGCCGCTATGGCTACACCTTC
>NA|TRBV7-2|TRBJ2-6|few
CASSPHRRQGANVLTF
TGTGCCAGCAGCCCCCACAGGAGACAAGGGGCCAACGTCCTGACTTTC
>TRBD1|TRBV9|TRBJ2-1|NA
CASNKGEGQGYNEQFF
TGTGCCAGCAACAAGGGGGAGGGACAGGGCTACAATGAGCAGTTCTTC
>TRBD2|TRBV18|TRBJ2-7|few
CASSPPGLVNRYEQYF
TGTGCCAGCTCACCTCCGGGACTAGTCAATCGGTACGAGCAGTACTTC
>NA|TRBV6-1|TRBJ2-1|few
CASSEVYYEQFF
TGTGCCAGCAGTGAGGTCTACTATGAGCAGTTCTTC
>TRBD1|TRBV4-3|TRBJ2-2|NA
CASSQRTGANTGELFF
TGCGCCAGCAGCCAGCGGACAGGAGCCAACACCGGGGAGCTGTTTTTT
>NA|TRBV4-2|TRBJ2-7|few
CASSPAGSYEQYF
TGTGCCAGCAGCCCAGCGGGCTCCTACGAGCAGTACTTC
>TRBD2|TRBV14|TRBJ2-1|NA
CASSSAGGLFGWNEQFF
TGTGCCAGCAGCTCTGCGGGGGGGCTCTTCGGTTGGAATGAGCAGTTCTTC
>TRBD1|TRBV7-3|TRBJ2-1|few
CASSSGQGIEQFF
TGTGCCAGCAGCTCGGGACAGGGGATTGAGCAGTTCTTC
>TRBD2|TRBV6-5|TRBJ2-3|NA
CASSSGLAGGQMQYF
TGTGCCAGCAGCTCGGGACTAGCGGGTGGTCAGATGCAGTATTTT
>NA|TRBV6-6|TRBJ1-1|NA
CASSPNGGIQAFF
TGTGCCAGCAGTCCTAATGGGGGGATTCAAGCTTTCTTT
>TRBD2|TRBV14|TRBJ2-2|few
CASTSSGIPGELFF
TGTGCCAGCACTAGTAGCGGGATACCCGGGGAGCTGTTTTTT
>NA|TRBV5-6|TRBJ1-5|NA
CASSFRGPGNQPQHF
TGTGCCAGCAGCTTTAGAGGGCCCGGCAATCAGCCCCAGCATTTT
>NA|TRBV5-6|TRBJ2-2|few
CASSVVPGKTGELFF
TGTGCCAGCAGCGTAGTCCCGGGGAAGACCGGGGAGCTGTTTTTT
>TRBD1|TRBV7-3|TRBJ2-2|NA
CASSLVNFSGRGYANTGELFF
TGTGCCAGCAGCTTAGTGAATTTCTCGGGCAGGGGGTACGCGAACACCGGGGAGCTGTTTTTT
>NA|TRBV28|TRBJ1-5|NA
CASGGGEGPQHF
TGTGCCAGCGGGGGCGGCGAGGGGCCCCAGCATTTT
>TRBD2|TRBV7-8|TRBJ2-3|few
CASSFRLRLADPDTQYF
TGTGCCAGCAGCTTCAGGTTGCGACTAGCGGACCCAGATACGCAGTATTTT
>NA|TRBV4-3|TRBJ2-3|NA
CASSPRHGTDTQYF
TGCGCCAGCAGCCCTAGGCACGGCACAGATACGCAGTATTTT
>NA|TRBV13|TRBJ2-7|few
CASSLRGDGYEQYF
TGTGCCAGCAGCTTAAGAGGTGATGGGTACGAGCAGTACTTC
>TRBD1|TRBV27|TRBJ2-7|few
CASSPWDRSYEQYF
TGTGCCAGCAGTCCTTGGGACAGGTCCTACGAGCAGTACTTC
>TRBD1|TRBV27|TRBJ1-4|NA
CASSLIRRDRGEKLFF
TGTGCCAGCAGTTTAATCCGTCGGGACAGGGGTGAAAAACTGTTTTTT
>NA|TRBV6-5|TRBJ1-1|NA
CASSWSEGNTEAFF
TGTGCCAGCAGCTGGTCTGAGGGGAACACTGAAGCTTTCTTT
>NA|TRBV6-5|TRBJ1-2|few
CASSYAEGRGYGYTF
TGTGCCAGCAGTTACGCGGAGGGGAGGGGATATGGCTACACCTTC
>TRBD2|TRBV5-4|TRBJ2-1|NA
CASSSPSGSSYNEQFF
TGTGCCAGCAGCTCCCCTAGCGGGAGCTCCTACAATGAGCAGTTCTTC
>TRBD1|TRBV19|TRBJ1-2|NA
CASSTNRGSGYTF
TGTGCCAGTAGCACAAACAGGGGGTCTGGCTACACCTTC
>NA|TRBV27|TRBJ1-4|few
CASSFPGQPEKLFF
TGTGCCAGCAGTTTCCCAGGACAACCCGAAAAACTGTTTTTT
>TRBD1|TRBV28|TRBJ1-5|few
CASSLWRWGQQPQHF
TGTGCCAGCAGTTTATGGAGGTGGGGACAGCAGCCCCAGCATTTT
>NA|TRBV5-4|TRBJ1-1|few
CASSRQYGGTTEAFF
TGTGCCAGCAGCCGCCAGTATGGGGGGACCACTGAAGCTTTCTTT
>TRBD1|TRBV27|TRBJ2-7|NA
CASSKTGGEYEQYF
TGTGCCAGCAGTAAGACAGGGGGCGAATACGAGCAGTACTTC
>TRBD1|TRBV27|TRBJ2-7|NA
CASSPGTGGSYEQYF
TGTGCCAGCAGTCCAGGGACAGGGGGATCCTACGAGCAGTACTTC
>NA|TRBV6-1|TRBJ2-2|few
CASRERRDSANTGELFF
TGTGCCAGCAGAGAAAGGAGAGACAGCGCGAACACCGGGGAGCTGTTTTTT
>TRBD1|TRBV5-8|TRBJ2-3|few
CASSLLERTGVSTDTQYF
TGTGCCAGCAGCTTGTTAGAGAGGACAGGGGTTAGCACAGATACGCAGTATTTT
>NA|TRBV7-6|TRBJ2-3|few
CASSVAEDTQYF
TGTGCCAGCAGCGTTGCAGAAGATACGCAGTATTTT
>NA|TRBV5-1|TRBJ2-2|few
CASSLGWSVFTGELFF
TGCGCCAGCAGCTTGGGGTGGTCAGTTTTCACCGGGGAGCTGTTTTTT
>NA|TRBV29-1|TRBJ1-3|NA
CSVAGHRADTIYF
TGCAGCGTTGCCGGGCACAGGGCGGACACCATATATTTT
>NA|TRBV11-2|TRBJ1-1|NA
CASSYYSEAFF
TGTGCCAGCAGCTATTATTCTGAAGCTTTCTTT
>NA|TRBV7-2|TRBJ1-1|NA
CASSTRGGNTEAFF
TGTGCCAGCAGCACAAGGGGGGGGAACACTGAAGCTTTCTTT
>NA|TRBV29-1|TRBJ1-2|NA
CSVVESGNNYGYTF
TGCAGCGTTGTAGAGTCCGGGAATAACTATGGCTACACCTTC
>TRBD2|TRBV9|TRBJ2-5|few
CASSPGLAETQETQYF
TGTGCCAGCAGCCCCGGACTAGCGGAAACACAAGAGACCCAGTACTTC
>NA|TRBV4-2|TRBJ1-4|few
CASSQEEGLSEKLFF
TGTGCCAGCAGCCAAGAAGAGGGCTTGAGTGAAAAACTGTTTTTT
>NA|TRBV6-5|TRBJ1-1|NA
CASSSGQTNTEAFF
TGTGCCAGCAGTTCCGGACAGACCAACACTGAAGCTTTCTTT
>NA|TRBV27|TRBJ2-7|NA
CASSLSGVYGTGGEQYF
TGTGCCAGCAGTTTATCGGGCGTGTATGGTACCGGGGGCGAGCAGTACTTC
>NA|TRBV29-1|TRBJ1-1|few
CSARELTAEAFF
TGCAGCGCCCGGGAATTAACCGCTGAAGCTTTCTTT
>NA|TRBV29-1|TRBJ1-2|few
CSVFGGESYGYTF
TGCAGCGTTTTTGGAGGGGAGTCCTATGGCTACACCTTC
>NA|TRBV6-1|TRBJ2-7|few
CASSVQGNEQYF
TGTGCCAGCAGTGTACAGGGAAACGAGCAGTACTTC
>NA|TRBV7-9|TRBJ2-3|NA
CASTLFTRADTQYF
TGTGCCAGCACCCTTTTCACACGTGCAGATACGCAGTATTTT
>NA|TRBV7-2|TRBJ2-5|few
CASSRGQRGQETQYF
TGTGCCAGCAGCCGGGGACAAAGGGGGCAAGAGACCCAGTACTTC
>NA|TRBV21-1|TRBJ2-2|few
CASSTLPGNPGELFF
TGTGCCAGCAGCACGCTCCCAGGGAATCCCGGGGAGCTGTTTTTT
>TRBD2|TRBV11-2|TRBJ2-3|few
CASNVLAGGPDTQYF
TGTGCCAGCAACGTTCTAGCGGGAGGGCCAGATACGCAGTATTTT
>TRBD2|TRBV7-3|TRBJ2-1|NA
CASSLGTSGSYNEQFF
TGTGCCAGCAGCCTGGGGACTAGCGGCTCTTACAATGAGCAGTTCTTC
>TRBD1|TRBV28|TRBJ2-2|NA
CASRTGSPGELFF
TGTGCCAGCCGGACAGGGAGTCCAGGGGAGCTGTTTTTT
>NA|TRBV9|TRBJ2-7|few
CASSVGGSYEQYF
TGTGCCAGCAGCGTGGGGGGCTCCTACGAGCAGTACTTC
>TRBD1|TRBV30|TRBJ1-2|few
CAWSGGQAERAYGYTF
TGTGCCTGGAGTGGGGGACAGGCGGAGAGGGCTTATGGCTACACCTTC
>NA|TRBV4-2|TRBJ1-2|few
CASSQDLRAGEGYTF
TGTGCCAGCAGCCAAGATTTACGTGCAGGGGAAGGCTACACCTTC